A single sample gave rise to the 31 T cell receptor beta chains below, sequenced in a study of monozygotic twins with inflammatory bowel disease. TCRdb re-analyzed the 5' RACE reads; it lists each CDR3 protein once, without DNA. The sample table sets out roughly 300,000 distinct CDR3 sequences. The material sequenced was blood. Receptors originate from a human donor with ulcerative colitis or Crohn's disease, or a healthy co-twin of an affected twin (not recorded which).

This chain connects TRBV2 to TRBJ2-5; the D call from TCRdb, TRBD2, cannot be confirmed without DNA. CDR3 length equals 17 residues. Germline V gene sequence: CDR1 SNHLY, CDR2 FYNNEI. CDR3 loop: CASSEALAGRVQETQYF.

The V call is TRBV3-1, the J call TRBJ1-3. Looked up from germline, CDR1 is LGHDT and CDR2 is YNNKEL (reference sequence). The CDR3 runs to 14 residues. CDR3 amino acids: CASSQDWSQNTIYF.

V and J are TRBV6-1 and TRBJ1-1; the TCRdb call, TRBD1, lacks DNA for checking. Germline loops: CDR1 MNHNS, CDR2 SASEGT. The CDR3 runs to 12 residues. CDR3 residues: CASDRGRPEAFF.

The chain carries TRBV11-2 and TRBJ2-6. CDR1 SGHAT and CDR2 FQNNGV come from the germline V gene. The CDR3 runs to 18 residues. The CDR3: CASSLRSGFTSGANVLTF.

This chain connects TRBV7-9 to TRBJ2-3. Germline CDR1 and CDR2: SEHNR and FQNEAQ (reference sequence). The CDR3 loop spans 14 amino acids. CDR3 in amino acids: CASSAPMGTDTQYF.

The rearrangement joins TRBV7-2 to TRBJ2-7; TCRdb indicates TRBD2, and absent DNA this call remains unverified. Germline V CDR1 and CDR2: SGHTA, FQGNSA. The CDR3 is made up of 14 amino acids. The CDR3: CASGDSAGGYEQYF. Based on the CDR3 plus reference TRBV7-2 and TRBJ2-7, the full variable domain is GAGVSQSPSNKVTEKGKDVELRCDPISGHTALYWYRQSLGQGLEFLIYFQGNSAPDKSGLPSDRFSAERTGGSVSTLTIQRTQQEDSAVYLCASGDSAGGYEQYFGPGTRLTVT.

The V gene is TRBV5-6, the J gene TRBJ1-6; TCRdb gives TRBD1 as the D gene, but with no DNA this cannot be confirmed. This CDR3 is 16 amino acids long. Per germline, CDR1 SGHDT and CDR2 YYEEEE. The CDR3 sequence: CASSLVGGSLNSPLHF.

This rearrangement joins TRBV20-1 to TRBJ2-4; TCRdb designates TRBD1, a call that cannot be tested without DNA. In germline, CDR1 is DFQATT, CDR2 SNEGSKA (reference sequence). The CDR3 consists of 15 residues. The CDR3 loop reads CSARDLRGAKNIQYF.

The rearrangement joins TRBV12-3 or TRBV12-4 to TRBJ2-2; no DNA is available, so the TRBD1 call from TCRdb remains unchecked. This CDR3 region has 16 residues. CDR3 loop: CASTLGGLDRAGELFF.

The chain couples TRBV3-1 to TRBJ2-7. The CDR3 spans 15 residues. Germline V gene sequence: CDR1 LGHDT, CDR2 YNNKEL (reference sequence). CDR3 residues: CASSQGGSGAYEQYF.

The genes are TRBV27 and TRBJ2-5; as DNA is missing, the TRBD2 call by TCRdb cannot be tested. Germline CDR1 MNHEY, CDR2 SMNVEV (reference sequence). This CDR3 comprises 13 residues. CDR3 sequence: CASSRRGQETQYF.

The V and J genes are TRBV6-2 or TRBV6-3 and TRBJ2-1; TCRdb outputs TRBD2, but without DNA this stays unchecked. Per germline, CDR1 MNHEY and CDR2 SVGEGT. The CDR3 covers 17 residues. CDR3 sequence: CASSYSRLAGGLNEQFF.

V and J are TRBV24-1 and TRBJ1-1; TCRdb's D gene call, TRBD1, goes unchecked for lack of DNA. CDR1 and CDR2 (germline): KGHDR, SFDVKD. The CDR3 runs 14 residues. The CDR3 is CATSKTGGDTEAFF.

CDR3 protein: CASSIVPGVNQPQHF. V usage is TRBV19 and J usage is TRBJ1-5; TCRdb calls TRBD1, which cannot be checked without DNA. The CDR3 totals 15 residues. The germline V gene encodes CDR1 LNHDA and CDR2 SQIVND (reference sequence).

This chain connects TRBV7-2 to TRBJ2-5. There are 14 residues in the CDR3. The germline V gene has CDR1 SGHTA and CDR2 FQGNSA. The CDR3 sequence: CASSSSGKQETQYF.

The chain has TRBV11-2 and TRBJ2-3. The V gene's germline CDR1 is SGHAT and CDR2 FQNNGV. The CDR3 sequence is 16 residues long. The CDR3: CASRQRDFASTDTQYF.

V is TRBV7-2 and J is TRBJ1-1. Germline V gene sequence: CDR1 SGHTA, CDR2 FQGNSA. There are 14 residues in the CDR3. The CDR3 reads CASSLYGLNTEAFF.

The chain joins TRBV3-1 to TRBJ2-1; TCRdb reports TRBD1, a call that lacks DNA to check it against. Germline CDR1 reads LGHDT; CDR2 reads YNNKEL (reference sequence). The CDR3 contains 17 residues. The CDR3 sequence is CASSQVGQRSPLNEQFF.

The chain uses TRBV5-1 and TRBJ2-3. The length of the CDR3 is 16 residues. Germline values: CDR1 SGHRS, CDR2 YFSETQ. This CDR3 is CASSFSFSGSTDTQYF.

V is TRBV7-9 and J is TRBJ2-4; without DNA, the TCRdb call of TRBD1 cannot be checked. CDR3 length: 13 amino acids. Germline V CDR1 and CDR2: SEHNR, FQNEAQ (reference sequence). The CDR3 is CASSETEKNIQYF.

The chain has TRBV20-1 and TRBJ2-1; TCRdb indicates TRBD2, and absent DNA this call remains unverified. The CDR3 is 18 residues long. Germline V gene data show CDR1 as DFQATT and CDR2 as SNEGSKA (reference sequence). The CDR3: CSAREGISGTSSFHEQFF.

The chain has TRBV28 and TRBJ2-7. The CDR3 is made up of 14 amino acids. Per the germline V gene, CDR1 is MDHEN and CDR2 is SYDVKM. The CDR3 sequence: CASSSGGRTYEQYF.

V usage is TRBV29-1 and J usage is TRBJ2-7; there is no DNA to check the TCRdb D call of TRBD1. From germline, CDR1 is SQVTM and CDR2 ANQGSEA. The CDR3 is 14 amino acids. CDR3 protein: CSVQPGQGKYEQYF.

This rearrangement joins TRBV18 to TRBJ2-1; TCRdb designates TRBD2, a call that cannot be tested without DNA. This CDR3 is built from 15 residues. Germline CDR1 and CDR2: KGHSH and LQKENI. The CDR3 here is CASSYLAGTYNEQFF.

The chain carries TRBV3-1 and TRBJ2-1; with no DNA, the TCRdb D assignment of TRBD1 cannot be verified. This CDR3 comprises 15 residues. Germline V gene sequence: CDR1 LGHDT, CDR2 YNNKEL (reference sequence). CDR3: CATDAGRFPYNEQFF.

The CDR3 protein is CASSDHRTTGELFF. The chain links TRBV2 to TRBJ2-2. The germline CDR1 and CDR2 sequences are SNHLY and FYNNEI. This CDR3 has 14 amino acids. Combining the CDR3 with reference TRBV2 and TRBJ2-2 gives the whole variable domain EPEVTQTPSHQVTQMGQEVILRCVPISNHLYFYWYRQILGQKVEFLVSFYNNEISEKSEIFDDQFSVERPDGSNFTLKIRSTKLEDSAMYFCASSDHRTTGELFFGEGSRLTVL.

The CDR3: CASSSGGLGTEAFF. This sequence joins TRBV12-3 or TRBV12-4 and TRBJ1-1; TCRdb gives TRBD1 as the D gene, but with no DNA this cannot be confirmed. CDR3 length: 14 amino acids.

The chain employs TRBV12-3 or TRBV12-4 and TRBJ2-7; TCRdb outputs TRBD2, but without DNA this stays unchecked. The CDR3 length is 14 residues. CDR3 loop: CASTQSGLAYEQYF.

The rearrangement joins TRBV7-9 to TRBJ2-3; the D call of TRBD1 rests on TCRdb alone, since no DNA is present to check it. Germline CDR1 reads SEHNR; CDR2 reads FQNEAQ (reference sequence). The CDR3 spans 15 residues. CDR3 amino acids: CASSLTGELADTQYF.

The rearrangement uses TRBV12-3 or TRBV12-4 and TRBJ2-6. The CDR3 sequence is 18 residues long. This CDR3 is CASSLGGGVDSGANVLTF.

The gene calls are TRBV7-9 and TRBJ2-7; the D call from TCRdb, TRBD2, cannot be confirmed without DNA. This CDR3 region has 14 residues. Per germline, CDR1 SEHNR and CDR2 FQNEAQ (reference sequence). CDR3 sequence reads: CASSLRGRRDEQYF.